One sample yielded the 30 T cell receptor beta chains listed below, sequenced in a study of cytomegalovirus exposure and HLA in healthy donors. Researchers ran the PCR with 60 Vbeta and 13 Jbeta primers. The data were produced by immunoSEQ multiplex PCR, yet TCRdb's version contains in-frame clones alone and is incomplete. This sample has about 140,000 clones, with roughly 76% found just once. Sequencing was carried out using PBMCs. These receptors came from a human donor in good health.

The chain combines TRBV6-1 with TRBJ2-7; 7 bases fit TRBD2. After removal of 5 bases from V and 10 bases from J, the junction contained 11 bases not matched to a gene. The CDR3 runs to 13 residues. In germline, CDR1 is MNHNS, CDR2 SASEGT. CDR3 nucleotides: TGTGCCAGCAGTACGGCGGGAGAAGAGGCTCAGTACTTC. Residues: CASSTAGEEAQYF.

Notes on this clone: This sample also contains other DNA sequences that code for the same CDR3. The CDR3 protein is CASSLDSSYNEQFF. The CDR3 bases are TGTGCCAGCAGCTTGGACAGCTCCTACAATGAGCAGTTCTTC. This chain joins TRBV11-3 and TRBJ2-1, with D tentatively TRBD1 (6 bases). CDR3 length equals 14 residues. Germline V gene data show CDR1 as SGHNT and CDR2 as YENEEA. V was trimmed by 3 bases and J by 0 bases, leaving 6 bases between them.

The V gene is TRBV7-6, the J gene TRBJ2-1; D is perhaps TRBD1 (7 bases). This CDR3 spans 16 amino acids. The V and J ends lost 5 bases and 6 bases respectively, with 20 bases between them. From germline, CDR1 is SGHVS and CDR2 FNYEAQ. CDR3 DNA sequence: TGTGCCAGCAGCCCCCCCGGGTACCAGGGGGGCAATGAGCAGTTCTTC. This gives the protein CASSPPGYQGGNEQFF.

In DNA form, the CDR3 reads TGTGCCAGCAGTCTTACCGGGGAGCTGTTTTTT. Its protein product is CASSLTGELFF. The rearrangement joins TRBV2 to TRBJ2-2; D is unresolved. The CDR3 spans 11 residues. CDR1 is SNHLY, CDR2 FYNNEI, per germline. V dropped 5 bases and J dropped 5 bases, with 3 bases sitting between them. The full variable domain, completed using reference TRBV2 and TRBJ2-2, is EPEVTQTPSHQVTQMGQEVILRCVPISNHLYFYWYRQILGQKVEFLVSFYNNEISEKSEIFDDQFSVERPDGSNFTLKIRSTKLEDSAMYFCASSLTGELFFGEGSRLTVL.

The V and J genes are TRBV7-2 and TRBJ1-6; 7 bases are shared with TRBD1. The CDR3 consists of 15 residues. The germline V gene encodes CDR1 SGHTA and CDR2 FQGNSA. Trimming at V came to 8 bases and at J to 3 bases, leaving 7 bases not matched to a gene. The CDR3: CASAPGTDYNSPLHF. The CDR3 DNA follows: TGTGCCAGCGCTCCAGGGACAGACTATAATTCACCCCTCCACTTT.

This chain links TRBV28 with TRBJ2-7; 11 bases are a match to TRBD2. The germline V gene has CDR1 MDHEN and CDR2 SYDVKM. The ends lost 6 bases at V and 1 base at J; junction bases unmatched: 5. The CDR3 consists of 15 residues. This chain's CDR3 is CASRLGTSGSYEQYF. The CDR3 DNA follows: TGTGCCAGCAGATTAGGGACTAGCGGTTCCTACGAGCAGTACTTC.

The chain carries TRBV7-2 and TRBJ1-2; D might be TRBD1 (5 bases). CDR1 and CDR2 from the germline V gene are SGHTA and FQGNSA. Trimming took off 4 bases at V and 6 bases at J, with 15 bases between the two ends. The CDR3 length is 14 residues. CDR3 DNA sequence: TGTGCCAGCAGCTCATCTTCGACAGCCCATGGCTACACCTTC. Amino acid sequence: CASSSSSTAHGYTF.

The J gene is TRBJ2-3, the V gene TRBV5-1; possibly TRBD1 for D (6 bases). V lost 2 bases, J lost 0 bases, and 16 bases lay in between. The V gene's germline CDR1 is SGHRS and CDR2 YFSETQ. The CDR3 is made up of 17 amino acids. CDR3 residues: CASSFLPGQISTDTQYF. DNA of the CDR3: TGCGCCAGCAGCTTCCTACCGGGACAAATTAGCACAGATACGCAGTATTTT.

The V and J genes are TRBV7-9 and TRBJ2-7; 11 bases line up with TRBD2. CDR1 and CDR2 from the germline V gene are SEHNR and FQNEAQ (reference sequence). This CDR3 spans 14 amino acids. V lost 5 bases, J lost 7 bases, and 7 bases stayed unmatched. This chain's CDR3 is CASSRLAGRGEQYF. CDR3 nucleotide sequence: TGTGCCAGCAGCCGACTAGCGGGACGGGGAGAGCAGTACTTC.

This clone has a single count. V is TRBV5-1 and J is TRBJ2-7, with 9 bases fitting TRBD1. This CDR3 is 14 amino acids long. J lost 7 bases, V lost 0 bases, and 5 bases had no gene match. The germline V gene has CDR1 SGHRS and CDR2 YFSETQ. CDR3 nucleotides: TGCGCCAGCAGCTTGGGACAGGGGGTTTCGGAGCAGTACTTC. Its translation: CASSLGQGVSEQYF.

V usage is TRBV27 and J usage is TRBJ2-7; a possible D gene is TRBD2 (6 bases). Germline V gives CDR1 MNHEY, CDR2 SMNVEV (reference sequence). This CDR3 spans 11 amino acids. The V end was cut by 6 bases, the J end by 6 bases, with 9 bases between. CDR3 amino acids: CASRRETEQYF. In DNA form, the CDR3 reads TGTGCCAGCAGGCGGGAAACCGAGCAGTACTTC.

The chain has TRBV5-1 and TRBJ2-3; TRBD1 is a possible D gene (5 bases). This CDR3 region has 14 residues. The germline gives CDR1 SGHRS, CDR2 YFSETQ. V lost 3 bases, J lost 4 bases, and 12 bases lay in between. The CDR3 region is CASSSTVNPDTQYF. Written as DNA, the CDR3 is TGCGCCAGCAGCTCGACAGTAAACCCAGATACGCAGTATTTT.

This clone was counted a few times. The V gene is TRBV19, the J gene TRBJ2-7, with 7 bases fitting TRBD2. This CDR3 spans 14 amino acids. Germline values: CDR1 LNHDA, CDR2 SQIVND (reference sequence). The ends lost 1 base at V and 6 bases at J; junction bases unmatched: 6. The CDR3 region has the DNA TGTGCCAGTAGTATAGGAGCGGGGTCTGGCGAGCAGTACTTC. Protein sequence: CASSIGAGSGEQYF.

The CDR3 protein is CASSLTQGTEAFF. The CDR3 DNA follows: TGTGCCAGCAGTTTAACCCAGGGCACTGAAGCTTTCTTT. The chain uses TRBV28 and TRBJ1-1, with D possibly being TRBD1 (5 bases). Deletions cut 2 bases from V and 4 bases from J, with 8 bases between. CDR1 MDHEN and CDR2 SYDVKM come from the germline V gene. The CDR3 is 13 residues long.

J is TRBJ2-1 and V is TRBV4-1; 15 nucleotides line up with TRBD2. The CDR3 spans 18 residues. CDR1 and CDR2 from the germline V gene are MGHRA and YSYEKL. Unmatched junction bases numbered 11, after V lost 2 bases and J lost 9 bases. This CDR3 reads CASSQKGLAGGPSGEQFF. CDR3 nucleotide sequence: TGCGCCAGCAGCCAAAAAGGACTAGCGGGAGGGCCCTCAGGTGAGCAGTTCTTC.

The rearrangement links TRBV15 to TRBJ1-2; weak D call: TRBD1 (5 bases). CDR1 and CDR2 (germline): LNHNV, YYDKDF (reference sequence). There are 14 residues in the CDR3. Trimming pared 0 bases from V and 5 bases from J, leaving 10 bases between. The CDR3 spells CATSRDRGAYGYTF. The CDR3 DNA sequence: TGTGCCACCAGCAGAGATAGGGGCGCGTATGGCTACACCTTC.

This clone is a singleton in its sample. This chain uses TRBV21-1 with TRBJ2-1; the listed D gene, TRBD1, was not tested against the DNA. TRBV21-1 is a listed pseudogene. This CDR3 spans 14 amino acids. This CDR3 reads CASSKPTDRDEQFF. The CDR3 coding sequence is TGTGCCAGCAGCAAACCCACGGACAGGGACGAGCAGTTCTTC.

The V and J genes are TRBV2 and TRBJ2-3; perhaps TRBD2 as D (5 bases). The CDR3 is made up of 13 amino acids. V lost 3 bases, J lost 3 bases, and 7 bases lay in between. CDR1 and CDR2 (germline): SNHLY, FYNNEI. The CDR3 spells CASSDQRTDTQYF. The CDR3 DNA reads TGTGCCAGCAGTGACCAGCGGACAGATACGCAGTATTTT.

This clone was counted a single time. The J gene is TRBJ2-2, the V gene TRBV6-5; D is perhaps TRBD1 (5 bases). V was clipped by 2 bases and J by 7 bases, with 5 bases between them. The CDR3 is 12 amino acids. Germline V lookup: CDR1 MNHEY, CDR2 SVGAGI. The CDR3 DNA reads TGTGCCAGCAGTTACAGGGGCGGGGAGCTGTTTTTT. It yields the protein CASSYRGGELFF.

V usage is TRBV10-2 and J usage is TRBJ2-2; 10 bases agree with TRBD1. The germline CDR1 and CDR2 sequences are WSHSY and SAAADI. The CDR3 has 15 residues. V shed 6 bases, J shed 3 bases, and the junction held 4 bases outside the gene matches. Here the CDR3 reads CASRPGTGDTGELFF. The CDR3 DNA reads as TGCGCCAGCAGACCCGGGACAGGGGACACCGGGGAGCTGTTTTTT.

J is TRBJ2-7 and V is TRBV4-1, with 8 bases fitting TRBD1. V dropped 3 bases and J dropped 5; count of bases not matched to a gene: 12. The CDR3 runs 16 residues. Germline-derived CDR1 and CDR2 are MGHRA and YSYEKL. CDR3 bases: TGCGCCAGCAGCCAGTGGACAGGGAGAGAAAAGGACGAGCAGTACTTC. Amino acid sequence: CASSQWTGREKDEQYF.

The V call is TRBV28, the J call TRBJ2-3; the match to TRBD2 covers 9 bases. Looked up from germline, CDR1 is MDHEN and CDR2 is SYDVKM. Unmatched junction bases numbered 5, after V lost 6 bases and J lost 4 bases. This CDR3 comprises 14 residues. CDR3 in DNA: TGTGCCAGCAGGAGGCGGGAGGGGGCAGATACGCAGTATTTT. Protein sequence: CASRRREGADTQYF.

The CDR3 is CASSQSGKSIGEAFF. The CDR3 nucleotides read TGCGCCAGCAGCCAATCGGGGAAGAGCATCGGGGAGGCTTTCTTT. The chain joins TRBV4-1 to TRBJ1-1; no clear D gene. This CDR3 region has 15 residues. Trimming took 2 bases from V and 11 from J, leaving 21 bases between them. Germline V gives CDR1 MGHRA, CDR2 YSYEKL.

This clone was seen once. The chain has TRBV7-9 and TRBJ2-5, with 8 bases identical to TRBD1. Germline CDR1 reads SEHNR; CDR2 reads FQNEAQ (reference sequence). This CDR3 contains 15 residues. V was pared by 5 bases and J by 1 base, with 6 bases of the junction left unmatched. The CDR3 loop is CASSNGQGPQETQYF. The CDR3 bases are TGTGCCAGCAGCAACGGACAGGGACCCCAAGAGACCCAGTACTTC.

The chain joins TRBV9 to TRBJ1-6, with 7 bases aligning to TRBD1. Per the germline V gene, CDR1 is SGDLS and CDR2 is YYNGEE. The junction had 8 bases not matched to a gene; V was cut back by 3 bases and J by 8 bases. There are 15 residues in the CDR3. The CDR3 here is CASSATGTDYSPLHF. The CDR3 DNA sequence: TGTGCCAGCAGCGCCACCGGGACAGATTATTCACCCCTCCACTTT.

This clone was seen a single time. V and J are TRBV15 and TRBJ2-7, with D possibly TRBD2 on 6 matching bases. Germline loops: CDR1 LNHNV, CDR2 YYDKDF (reference sequence). V lost 5 bases and J 2 bases, leaving 16 bases between the germline ends. This CDR3 is built from 15 residues. The CDR3: CATSGKSGQTYEQYF. DNA of the CDR3: TGTGCCACCAGCGGAAAGAGCGGGCAAACCTACGAGCAGTACTTC.

The V and J genes are TRBV11-2 and TRBJ2-7; D gene unclear. Germline V lookup: CDR1 SGHAT, CDR2 FQNNGV. The germline V and J ends were trimmed by 5 bases and 4 bases, with 6 bases remaining between them. The CDR3 loop spans 11 amino acids. The CDR3 sequence: CASSPQYEQYF. DNA for the CDR3: TGTGCCAGCAGCCCCCAGTACGAGCAGTACTTC. Combining the CDR3 with reference TRBV11-2 and TRBJ2-7 gives the whole variable domain EAGVAQSPRYKIIEKRQSVAFWCNPISGHATLYWYQQILGQGPKLLIQFQNNGVVDDSQLPKDRFSAERLKGVDSTLKIQPAKLEDSAVYLCASSPQYEQYFGPGTRLTVT.

V and J are TRBV6-1 and TRBJ2-3; D uncertain. There are 15 residues in the CDR3. Trimming cost V 3 bases and J 1 base, with 11 bases left between them. CDR1 is MNHNS and CDR2 is SASEGT in the germline V gene. CDR3 nucleotide sequence: TGTGCCAGCAGTGAGATCGTTTCAGGCACAGATACGCAGTATTTT. Amino acid sequence: CASSEIVSGTDTQYF.

This chain connects TRBV10-3 to TRBJ1-5, with D possibly matching TRBD1 (5 bases). The CDR3 runs to 14 residues. Trimming removed 4 bases from V and 4 bases from J, with 11 bases in between. Germline V gene sequence: CDR1 ENHRY, CDR2 SYGVKD. The CDR3 sequence is CAISVGGGNQPQHF. In DNA form, the CDR3 reads TGTGCCATCAGTGTCGGGGGGGGGAATCAGCCCCAGCATTTT.

The chain combines TRBV28 with TRBJ2-5; a weak D match, TRBD1 (6 bases). The CDR3 contains 12 residues. The V and J ends lost 5 bases and 8 bases respectively, with 12 bases between them. Germline V gene lookup returns CDR1 MDHEN and CDR2 SYDVKM. The CDR3 loop reads CASSPGEGTQYF. For the CDR3, the DNA is TGTGCCAGCAGTCCAGGGGAAGGAACCCAGTACTTC. The full variable domain, rest sourced from reference TRBV28 and TRBJ2-5, is DVKVTQSSRYLVKRTGEKVFLECVQDMDHENMFWYRQDPGLGLRLIYFSYDVKMKEKGDIPEGYSVSREKKERFSLILESASTNQTSMYLCASSPGEGTQYFGPGTRLLVL.